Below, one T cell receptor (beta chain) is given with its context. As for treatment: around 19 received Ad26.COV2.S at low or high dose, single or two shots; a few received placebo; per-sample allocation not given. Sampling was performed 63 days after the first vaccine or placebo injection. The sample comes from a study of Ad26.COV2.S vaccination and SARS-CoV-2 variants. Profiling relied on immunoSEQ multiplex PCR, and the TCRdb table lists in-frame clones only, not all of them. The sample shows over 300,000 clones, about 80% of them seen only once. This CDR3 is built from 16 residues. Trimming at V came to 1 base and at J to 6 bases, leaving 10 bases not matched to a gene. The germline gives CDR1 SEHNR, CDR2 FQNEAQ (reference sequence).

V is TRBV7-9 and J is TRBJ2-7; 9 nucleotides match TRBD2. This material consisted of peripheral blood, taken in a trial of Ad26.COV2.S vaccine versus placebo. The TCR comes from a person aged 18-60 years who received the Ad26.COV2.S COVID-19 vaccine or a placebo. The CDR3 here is CASSLGVASGGLEQYF. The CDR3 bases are TGTGCCAGCAGCTTAGGGGTTGCCAGCGGGGGGCTCGAGCAGTACTTC.